This TCR beta chain was found in a study of OX40 agonist ivuxolimab in advanced cancers. About the study: Patients received ivuxolimab, an agonistic anti-OX40 (CD134) antibody. Patients were infused with ivuxolimab every 2 weeks at 0.01 to 10 mg/kg. The mean age was 60 years, ranging from about 23 to 79, with 82.7% of participants male.

The germline V gene encodes CDR1 LNHDA and CDR2 SQIVND (reference sequence). The CDR3 has 15 amino acids. Trimming took off 7 bases at V and 0 bases at J, with 15 bases between the two ends. Clones were read by immunoSEQ multiplex PCR, and TCRdb kept only the in-frame ones, dropping some. The sample holds roughly 98,000 clones, around 85% seen once. This clonotype originated in an adult with an advanced solid tumor such as melanoma, head and neck, liver or kidney cancer. Sequenced material: CD4+ or CD8+ T cells sorted from blood, taken in a trial of the OX40 agonist ivuxolimab. J is TRBJ1-2 and V is TRBV19; D is unresolved. Here the CDR3 DNA reads TGTGCCAGTACGCACCGCACACCTTCTAACTATGGCTACACCTTC. Its translation: CASTHRTPSNYGYTF.